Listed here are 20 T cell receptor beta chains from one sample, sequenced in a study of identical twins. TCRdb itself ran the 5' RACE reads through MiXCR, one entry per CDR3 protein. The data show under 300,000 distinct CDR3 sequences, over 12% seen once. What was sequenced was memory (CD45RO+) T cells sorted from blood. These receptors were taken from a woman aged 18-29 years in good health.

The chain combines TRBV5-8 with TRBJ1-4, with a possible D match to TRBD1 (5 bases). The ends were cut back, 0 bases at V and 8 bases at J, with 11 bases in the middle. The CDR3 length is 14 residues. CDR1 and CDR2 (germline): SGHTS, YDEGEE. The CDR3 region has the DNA TGTGCCAGCAGCTTGGCCGGGGCCCCGGAAAAACTGTTTTTT. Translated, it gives CASSLAGAPEKLFF.

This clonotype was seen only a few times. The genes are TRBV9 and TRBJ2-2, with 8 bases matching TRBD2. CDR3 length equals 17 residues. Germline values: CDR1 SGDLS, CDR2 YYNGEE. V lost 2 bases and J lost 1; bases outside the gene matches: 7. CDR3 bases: TGTGCCAGCAGCGTCAAACCCCTAGCGGGGAACACCGGGGAGCTGTTTTTT. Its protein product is CASSVKPLAGNTGELFF. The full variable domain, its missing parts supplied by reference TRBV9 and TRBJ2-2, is DSGVTQTPKHLITATGQRVTLRCSPRSGDLSVYWYQQSLDQGLQFLIQYYNGEERAKGNILERFSAQQFPDLHSELNLSSLELGDSALYFCASSVKPLAGNTGELFFGEGSRLTVL.

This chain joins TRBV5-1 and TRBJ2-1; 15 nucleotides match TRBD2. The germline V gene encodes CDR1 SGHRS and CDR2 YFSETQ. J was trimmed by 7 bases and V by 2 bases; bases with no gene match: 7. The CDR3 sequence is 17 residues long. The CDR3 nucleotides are TGCGCCAGCAGCTTCCCGGGACTAGCGGGAGGTCTGAATGAGCAGTTCTTC. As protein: CASSFPGLAGGLNEQFF.

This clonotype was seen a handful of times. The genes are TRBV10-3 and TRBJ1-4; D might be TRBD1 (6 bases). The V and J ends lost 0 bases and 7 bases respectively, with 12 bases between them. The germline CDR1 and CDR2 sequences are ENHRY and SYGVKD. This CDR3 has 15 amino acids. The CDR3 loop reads CAISESATGGEKLFF. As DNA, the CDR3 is TGTGCCATCAGTGAGTCCGCGACAGGCGGTGAAAAACTGTTTTTT.

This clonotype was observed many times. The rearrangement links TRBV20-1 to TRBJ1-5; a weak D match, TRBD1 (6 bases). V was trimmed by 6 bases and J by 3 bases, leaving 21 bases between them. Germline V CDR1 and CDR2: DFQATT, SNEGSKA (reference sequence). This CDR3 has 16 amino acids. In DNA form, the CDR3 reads TGCAGTGCCAGAAAACTCTTACAGGGTACCAATCAGCCCCAGCATTTT. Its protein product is CSARKLLQGTNQPQHF.

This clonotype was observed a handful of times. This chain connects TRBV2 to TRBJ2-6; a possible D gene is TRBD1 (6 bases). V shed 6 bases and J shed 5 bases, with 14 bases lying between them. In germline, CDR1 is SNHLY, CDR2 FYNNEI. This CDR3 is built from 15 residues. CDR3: CASSYSGARANVLTF. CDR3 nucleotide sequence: TGTGCCAGCAGCTATTCAGGGGCTAGGGCCAACGTCCTGACTTTC.

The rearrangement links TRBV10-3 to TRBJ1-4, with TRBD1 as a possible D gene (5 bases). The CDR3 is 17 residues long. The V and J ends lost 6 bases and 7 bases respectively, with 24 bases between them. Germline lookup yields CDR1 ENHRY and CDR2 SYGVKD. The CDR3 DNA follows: TGTGCCATCAGGGACGACAGTGTCGGCAAAGGGAGTGAAAAACTGTTTTTT. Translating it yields CAIRDDSVGKGSEKLFF.

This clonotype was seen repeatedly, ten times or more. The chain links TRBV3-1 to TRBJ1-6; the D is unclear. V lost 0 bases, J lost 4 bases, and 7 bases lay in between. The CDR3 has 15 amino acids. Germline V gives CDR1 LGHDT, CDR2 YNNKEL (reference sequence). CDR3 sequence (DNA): TGTGCCAGCAGCCAAGATCGACGGTATAATTCACCCCTCCACTTT. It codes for CASSQDRRYNSPLHF.

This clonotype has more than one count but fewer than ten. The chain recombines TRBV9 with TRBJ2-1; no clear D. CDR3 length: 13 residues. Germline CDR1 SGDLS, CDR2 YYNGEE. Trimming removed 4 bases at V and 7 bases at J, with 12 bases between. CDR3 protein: CASSKTGWNEQFF. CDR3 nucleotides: TGTGCCAGCAGCAAAACCGGGTGGAATGAGCAGTTCTTC.

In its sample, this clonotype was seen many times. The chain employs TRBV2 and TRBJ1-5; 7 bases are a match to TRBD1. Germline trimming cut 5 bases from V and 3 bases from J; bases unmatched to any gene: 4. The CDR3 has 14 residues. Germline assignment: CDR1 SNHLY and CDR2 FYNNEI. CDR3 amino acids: CASSKGQPNQPQHF. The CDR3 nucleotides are TGTGCCAGCAGTAAGGGACAGCCCAATCAGCCCCAGCATTTT.

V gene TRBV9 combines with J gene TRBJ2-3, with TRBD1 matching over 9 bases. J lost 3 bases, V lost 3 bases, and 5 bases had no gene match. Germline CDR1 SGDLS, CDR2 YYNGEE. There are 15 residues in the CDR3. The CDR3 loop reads CASSGRGTGTDTQYF. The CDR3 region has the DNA TGTGCCAGCAGCGGAAGAGGGACAGGGACAGATACGCAGTATTTT.

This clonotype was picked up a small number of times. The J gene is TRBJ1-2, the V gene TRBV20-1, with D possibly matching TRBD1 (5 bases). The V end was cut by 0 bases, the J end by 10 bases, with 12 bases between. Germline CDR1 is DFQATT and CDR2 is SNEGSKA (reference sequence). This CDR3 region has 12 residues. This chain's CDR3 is CSAREGQGNYTF. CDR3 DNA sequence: TGCAGTGCTAGAGAGGGGCAGGGAAACTACACCTTC.

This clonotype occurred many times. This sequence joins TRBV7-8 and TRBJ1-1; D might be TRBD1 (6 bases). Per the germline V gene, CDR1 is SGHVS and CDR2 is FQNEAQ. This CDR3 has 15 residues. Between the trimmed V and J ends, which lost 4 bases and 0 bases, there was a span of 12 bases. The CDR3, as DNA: TGTGCCAGCAGCTCGGGGGGCGGTTTGAACACTGAAGCTTTCTTT. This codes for CASSSGGGLNTEAFF.

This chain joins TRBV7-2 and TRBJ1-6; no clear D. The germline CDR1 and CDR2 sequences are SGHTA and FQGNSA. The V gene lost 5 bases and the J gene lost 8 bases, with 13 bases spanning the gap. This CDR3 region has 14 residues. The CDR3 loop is CASSPPGPYSPLHF. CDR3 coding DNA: TGTGCCAGCAGCCCTCCCGGGCCCTATTCACCCCTCCACTTT.

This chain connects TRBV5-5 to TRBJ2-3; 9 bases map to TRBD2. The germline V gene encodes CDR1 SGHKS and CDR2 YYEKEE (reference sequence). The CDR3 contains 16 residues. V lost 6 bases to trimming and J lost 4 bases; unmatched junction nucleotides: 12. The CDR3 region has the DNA TGTGCCAGCATCAGAATGGCGTCTAGCGGGGCAGATACGCAGTATTTT. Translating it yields CASIRMASSGADTQYF. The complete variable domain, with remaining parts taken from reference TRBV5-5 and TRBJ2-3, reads DAGVTQSPTHLIKTRGQQVTLRCSPISGHKSVSWYQQVLGQGPQFIFQYYEKEERGRGNFPDRFSARQFPNYSSELNVNALLLGDSALYLCASIRMASSGADTQYFGPGTRLTVL.

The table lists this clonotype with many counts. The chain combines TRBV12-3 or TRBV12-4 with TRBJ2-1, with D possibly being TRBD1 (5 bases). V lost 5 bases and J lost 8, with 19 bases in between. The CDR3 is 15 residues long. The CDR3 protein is CASSLLDSKDDEQFF. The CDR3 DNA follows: TGTGCCAGCAGTCTTCTTGACAGCAAGGATGATGAGCAGTTCTTC.

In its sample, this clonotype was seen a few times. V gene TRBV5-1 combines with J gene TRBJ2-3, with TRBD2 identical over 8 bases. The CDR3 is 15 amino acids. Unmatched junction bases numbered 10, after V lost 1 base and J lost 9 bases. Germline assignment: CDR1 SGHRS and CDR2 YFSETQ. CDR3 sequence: CASSLLTGGPGTQYF. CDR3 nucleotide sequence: TGCGCCAGCAGCTTGTTAACGGGAGGGCCGGGGACGCAGTATTTT.

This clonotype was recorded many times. This chain's CDR3 is CASSPLGGGLTVEQYF. The CDR3 DNA reads as TGTGCCAGCAGCCCCCTAGGAGGCGGACTAACTGTAGAGCAGTACTTC. The V gene is TRBV11-2, the J gene TRBJ2-7, with TRBD2 as a possible D gene (6 bases). The V end was cut by 5 bases, the J end by 7 bases, with 24 bases between. CDR3 length: 16 amino acids. From germline, CDR1 is SGHAT and CDR2 FQNNGV. Variable domain in full (rest from reference TRBV11-2 and TRBJ2-7): EAGVAQSPRYKIIEKRQSVAFWCNPISGHATLYWYQQILGQGPKLLIQFQNNGVVDDSQLPKDRFSAERLKGVDSTLKIQPAKLEDSAVYLCASSPLGGGLTVEQYFGPGTRLTVT.

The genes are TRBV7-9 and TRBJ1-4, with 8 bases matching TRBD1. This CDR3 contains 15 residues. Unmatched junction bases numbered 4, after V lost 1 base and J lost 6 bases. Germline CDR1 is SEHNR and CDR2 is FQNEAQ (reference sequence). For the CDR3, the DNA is TGTGCCAGCAGCTTAGGGCAGGGGGCATATGAAAAACTGTTTTTT. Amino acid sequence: CASSLGQGAYEKLFF.

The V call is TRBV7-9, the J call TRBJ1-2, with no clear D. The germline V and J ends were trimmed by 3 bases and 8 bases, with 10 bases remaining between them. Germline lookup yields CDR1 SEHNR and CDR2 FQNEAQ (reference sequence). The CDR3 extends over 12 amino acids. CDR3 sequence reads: CASSFLGSGYTF. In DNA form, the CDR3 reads TGTGCCAGCAGCTTCCTGGGTTCGGGCTACACCTTC.